This note documents a single T cell receptor beta chain sequence. This clone's antigen is unknown. This sample was taken from a study of CXCR3-negative and CXCR3-positive naive CD8 T cells (dated by TCRdb to between 2018 and 2021). In terms of the full investigation: In total, 120 million to 150 million TRB reads were obtained, which works out to roughly 1.5 +/- 0.3 million reads per library. Diversity and physicochemical repertoire analyses covered about a dozen donors pooled from two independent experiments. Naive subsets from several donors and memory cells from 3 donors were included in the TRBV-TRBJ cluster analysis. The paper's findings and limits, for the study overall: Because surface CD5, which is linked to self-reactivity in mice, was comparable between the naive subsets, TCR interaction strength was also inferred from TRB CDR3 physicochemical properties. Comparably high repertoire diversity was found in both naive subsets, whereas much lower repertoire diversity was found in memory CD8+ T cells. Because CXCR3 expression was partially decreased after cryopreservation, freshly isolated PBMCs were used for most assays. Within the same donor, TRBV-TRBJ usage looked similar between naive CXCR3-negative and CXCR3-positive cells, but memory cells had distinct patterns.

Each CD8+ T cell subset was flow-sorted in triplicate, and 300,000 or so cells per subset were placed directly into RLT lysis buffer. Using standard density gradient centrifugation, peripheral blood mononuclear cells were isolated from buffy coats. Total RNA was extracted from sorted cells with an RNeasy Mini Kit. Based on the germline V gene (reference sequence), the CDR1 and CDR2 sequences are LNHNV and YYDKDF. Spanning cysteine to phenylalanine, the CDR3 consists of 15 amino acids. A DNA sequence was not provided. The sequencer was a NextSeq 550. The Human TCR Profiling Kit (MiLaboratory) was used to make UMI-labeled 5' RACE TRB cDNA libraries. The full amount of extracted RNA was used for cDNA synthesis, and the full amount of resulting cDNA was used for PCR amplification. Libraries were prepared in parallel with an identical number of PCR cycles. As for how the authors treated the data: With a minimum of two reads required per UMI, MIGEC and MiXCR pulled out about 50,000 +/- 10,000 unique UMI-labeled TRB cDNA molecules from each library. Each library averaged roughly 36,000 +/- 9,600 functional in-frame TRB CDR3 nucleotide clonotypes without stop codons. After each sample was downsampled to 5000 UMI-labeled TRB molecules, VDJtools was used to calculate diversity metrics such as normalized Shannon-Wiener and Chao1. VDJtools was used to calculate clonotype-size-weighted physicochemical properties of the central five CDR3 residues, namely interaction energy, strength, volume and Kidera factor 4. After TCRdb reprocessed the reads, each CDR3 protein sequence was kept as one row, without DNA. TCRdb's processing, not the authors', yielded these V and J calls. This specimen's table enumerates 45,000 to 55,000 distinct CDR3 sequences. The leading ten clones occupy 15% of the sample.

Sequencing was done on a sample of memory CD8+ T cells from blood. The sample's cell subset or site label, decoded: conventional CD8+ memory T cells (TMEM), sorted as controls. The TCR was taken from a human donor in good health. Some clones in this sample may be carry-over from other donors' samples. The chain links TRBV15 with TRBJ2-3; TCRdb returns TRBD1, unconfirmable since there is no DNA. The CDR3 in this case is CATSREAGAPDTQYF. Reference TRBV15 and TRBJ2-3 genes cover what lies past the CDR3, so the full variable domain is DAMVIQNPRYQVTQFGKPVTLSCSQTLNHNVMYWYQQKSSQAPKLLFHYYDKDFNNEADTPDNFQSRRPNTSFCFLDIRSPGLGDTAMYLCATSREAGAPDTQYFGPGTRLTVL.